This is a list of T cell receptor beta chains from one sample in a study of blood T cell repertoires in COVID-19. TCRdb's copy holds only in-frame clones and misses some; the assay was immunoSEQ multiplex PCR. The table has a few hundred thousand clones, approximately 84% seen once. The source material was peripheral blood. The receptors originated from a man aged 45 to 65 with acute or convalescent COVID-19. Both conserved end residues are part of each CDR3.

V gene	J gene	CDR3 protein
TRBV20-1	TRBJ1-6	CSASRGRASYNSPLHF
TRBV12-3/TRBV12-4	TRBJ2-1	CASSFRLRNEQFF
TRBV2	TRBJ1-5	CASSAHPQGANQPQHF
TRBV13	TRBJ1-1	CASSLGQSSVNTFF
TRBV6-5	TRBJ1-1	CASSTTGGYTEAFF
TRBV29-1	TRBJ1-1	CSVDSRGGTEAFF
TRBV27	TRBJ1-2	CASSPVGLGGYTF
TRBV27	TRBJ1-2	CASSLDRDYGYTF
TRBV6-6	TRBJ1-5	CASSPRDRGLINQPQHF
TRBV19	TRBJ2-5	CASSIGQGVAGETQYF
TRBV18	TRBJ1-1	CASSPPSMNTEAFF
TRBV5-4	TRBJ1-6	CASSFTPGRNSPLHF
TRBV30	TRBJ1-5	CAWGTAYSNQPQHF
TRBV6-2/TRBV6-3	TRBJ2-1	CASSYSLAGFDEQFF
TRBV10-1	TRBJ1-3	CASSAGGLSGNTIYF
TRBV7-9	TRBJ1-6	CASSQVADSPLHF
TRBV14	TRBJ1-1	CASSLSGNTEAFF
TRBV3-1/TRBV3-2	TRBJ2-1	CASSQDWESPYNEQFF
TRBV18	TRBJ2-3	CASSSGASTDTQYF
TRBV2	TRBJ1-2	CASRRQGSYGYTF
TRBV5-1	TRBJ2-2	CASSLVNGNTGELFF
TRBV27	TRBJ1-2	CASSPPRGYYGYTF
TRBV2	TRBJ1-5	CASTRTGFSNQPQHF
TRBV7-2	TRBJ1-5	CASSPPGTGDQPQHF
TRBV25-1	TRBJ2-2	CASSGQGTGELFF
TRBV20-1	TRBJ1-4	CSASGTVNEKLFF
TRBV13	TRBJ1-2	CASRLKARDYGYTF
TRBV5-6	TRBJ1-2	CASSLGTGGSGYTF
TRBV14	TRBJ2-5	CASSKAGSSETQYF
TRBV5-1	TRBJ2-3	CASSLERLWDTQYF
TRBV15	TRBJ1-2	CATSRDQAQHGYTF
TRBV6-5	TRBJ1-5	CASSYSYGSNQPQHF
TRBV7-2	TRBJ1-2	CASSLDGKNYGYTF
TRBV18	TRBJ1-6	CASSPGEGNSPLHF
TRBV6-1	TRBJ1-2	CASSEAPGQIYGYTF
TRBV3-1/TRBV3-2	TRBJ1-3	CASSRTQGFSGNTIYF
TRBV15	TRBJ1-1	CATSRDRGTEAFF
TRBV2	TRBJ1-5	CASSLQGANQPQHF
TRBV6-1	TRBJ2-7	CASSESLRAGASGEQYF
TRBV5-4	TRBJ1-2	CASSLDREYGYTF
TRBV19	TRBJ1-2	CASRDINYGYTF
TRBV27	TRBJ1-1	CASRKGGNPNTEAFF
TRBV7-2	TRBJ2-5	CASSLVGDRGRQQETQYF
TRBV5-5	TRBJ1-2	CASSLRRDRGGYTF
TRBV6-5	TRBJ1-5	CASTLDRGPDQPQHF
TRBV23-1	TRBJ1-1	CASSQPRQGADTEAFF
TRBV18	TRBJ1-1	CASSLRDNRNTEAFF
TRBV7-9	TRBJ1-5	CASSSDRGRNQPQHF